This T cell receptor (beta chain) came from a study of blood T cell repertoires in COVID-19. About the study: Sites in the United States, Italy and Spain provided acute and convalescent COVID-19 samples.

Under the authors' procedure: Reference gene primer amplification gave estimated nucleated cell counts. Assay used: immunoSEQ multiplex PCR; TCRdb lists only in-frame clones, some missing. For V, J and clone size, that table is used; D and trimming come from the DNA. The table lists about 470,000 clones, around 90% of them singletons, with 0.7% in the top ten. Cohort placement rested on clinical history that participants reported themselves. Cohort 3 donors were reported recovered after two negative PCRs, clearance, or symptom resolution. The length of the CDR3 is 15 residues. V lost 4 bases to trimming and J lost 1 base; unmatched junction nucleotides: 6. CDR1 LGHDT and CDR2 YNNKEL come from the germline V gene (reference sequence).

This clonotype was sampled from a woman between 18 and 29 years old who had recovered from COVID-19. Sequenced material: PBMCs or T cells enriched from blood (not recorded which). V and J are TRBV3-1 (or the pseudogene TRBV3-2) and TRBJ2-7; 8 bases map to TRBD1. Here the CDR3 DNA reads TGTGCCAGCAGCCTCGGACAGGGATATTCCTACGAGCAGTACTTC. Protein sequence: CASSLGQGYSYEQYF.